A selection of T cell receptor beta chains follows, all from one sample in a study of blood T cell repertoires in COVID-19. Libraries were prepared by immunoSEQ multiplex PCR; TCRdb keeps only in-frame clonotypes and omits some of them. This table holds 130,000 or so clones, roughly four fifths found once. Sequenced input: PBMCs or T cells enriched from blood (not recorded which). These receptors were collected from a woman aged 45-59 years with acute COVID-19. Each CDR3 is given with its conserved first and last residue. A D gene is named only where the DNA matches it firmly. Some rows mark clone size as missing; the rest say once, few, many or name a class of expanded clone.

d_call: TRBD2
j_call: TRBJ2-5
v_call: TRBV11-2
clone_size: NA
cdr3_aa: CASSLIIGGREGQYF
cdr3_nt: TGTGCCAGCAGCTTAATTATTGGGGGCCGGGAGGGCCAGTACTTC

d_call: TRBD2
j_call: TRBJ2-1
v_call: TRBV9
clone_size: NA
cdr3_aa: CASSLLTSGSGEQFF
cdr3_nt: TGTGCCAGCAGCTTATTGACTAGCGGGAGTGGAGAGCAGTTCTTC

d_call: NA
j_call: TRBJ2-1
v_call: TRBV19
clone_size: NA
cdr3_aa: CASNSAGNEQFF
cdr3_nt: TGTGCCAGTAACTCGGCAGGGAATGAGCAGTTCTTC

d_call: NA
j_call: TRBJ2-1
v_call: TRBV7-9
clone_size: once
cdr3_aa: CASSLVASAWQFF
cdr3_nt: TGTGCCAGCAGCTTAGTGGCTAGCGCCTGGCAGTTCTTC

d_call: TRBD1
j_call: TRBJ2-5
v_call: TRBV29-1
clone_size: NA
cdr3_aa: CSVERDRATRTQYF
cdr3_nt: TGCAGCGTTGAACGGGACAGGGCTACACGGACCCAGTACTTC

d_call: TRBD1
j_call: TRBJ1-3
v_call: TRBV19
clone_size: NA
cdr3_aa: CASSIDKGQRNTIYF
cdr3_nt: TGTGCCAGTAGTATAGATAAGGGACAGAGAAACACCATATATTTT

d_call: NA
j_call: TRBJ1-1
v_call: TRBV6-1
clone_size: NA
cdr3_aa: CASSEGATEAFF
cdr3_nt: TGTGCCAGCAGTGAAGGGGCGACTGAAGCTTTCTTT

d_call: NA
j_call: TRBJ2-7
v_call: TRBV5-1
clone_size: NA
cdr3_aa: CASSLQQGKEQYF
cdr3_nt: TGCGCCAGCAGCTTGCAACAGGGAAAGGAGCAGTACTTC

d_call: TRBD1
j_call: TRBJ2-1
v_call: TRBV7-8
clone_size: NA
cdr3_aa: CASSFGDRNNEQFF
cdr3_nt: TGTGCCAGCAGCTTTGGGGACAGAAACAATGAGCAGTTCTTC

d_call: TRBD1
j_call: TRBJ2-1
v_call: TRBV28
clone_size: NA
cdr3_aa: CASSGWDRGLYNEQFF
cdr3_nt: TGTGCCAGCAGCGGCTGGGACAGGGGGCTGTACAATGAGCAGTTCTTC

d_call: NA
j_call: TRBJ1-3
v_call: TRBV11-3
clone_size: NA
cdr3_aa: CASSLEPQGSGNTIYF
cdr3_nt: TGTGCCAGCAGCTTAGAACCCCAGGGATCTGGAAACACCATATATTTT

d_call: NA
j_call: TRBJ1-1
v_call: TRBV7-3
clone_size: once
cdr3_aa: CASSLTRNTEAFF
cdr3_nt: TGTGCCAGCAGCTTAACCAGGAACACTGAAGCTTTCTTT

d_call: NA
j_call: TRBJ2-3
v_call: TRBV4-3
clone_size: NA
cdr3_aa: CASSQLSGDTQYF
cdr3_nt: TGCGCCAGCAGCCAACTCAGCGGAGATACGCAGTATTTT

d_call: NA
j_call: TRBJ2-5
v_call: TRBV5-1
clone_size: NA
cdr3_aa: CASSLTGFVLTQYF
cdr3_nt: TGCGCCAGCAGCTTGACAGGGTTCGTTTTGACCCAGTACTTC

d_call: NA
j_call: TRBJ1-1
v_call: TRBV25-1
clone_size: NA
cdr3_aa: CASSEFDRPTTEAFF
cdr3_nt: TGTGCCAGCAGTGAATTTGACAGGCCCACCACTGAAGCTTTCTTT

d_call: TRBD2
j_call: TRBJ2-1
v_call: TRBV7-9
clone_size: NA
cdr3_aa: CASSLAVSLAGEQFF
cdr3_nt: TGTGCCAGCAGCTTAGCGGTTTCACTAGCGGGCGAGCAGTTCTTC

d_call: NA
j_call: TRBJ2-7
v_call: TRBV14
clone_size: NA
cdr3_aa: CASRLRGGSYEQYF
cdr3_nt: TGTGCCAGCCGACTCAGAGGGGGCTCCTACGAGCAGTACTTC

d_call: TRBD2
j_call: TRBJ2-1
v_call: TRBV27
clone_size: NA
cdr3_aa: CASRPKAGGLNEQFF
cdr3_nt: TGTGCCAGCAGGCCAAAAGCGGGAGGGCTCAATGAGCAGTTCTTC

d_call: NA
j_call: TRBJ1-5
v_call: TRBV6-2/TRBV6-3
clone_size: NA
cdr3_aa: CASSPSWASNQPQHF
cdr3_nt: TGTGCCAGCAGCCCATCTTGGGCTAGCAATCAGCCCCAGCATTTT

d_call: TRBD1
j_call: TRBJ1-1
v_call: TRBV19
clone_size: NA
cdr3_aa: CASSIWTGNTEAFF
cdr3_nt: TGTGCCAGTAGTATATGGACAGGAAACACTGAAGCTTTCTTT

d_call: NA
j_call: TRBJ2-2
v_call: TRBV9
clone_size: NA
cdr3_aa: CASSVGGLANTGELFF
cdr3_nt: TGTGCCAGCAGCGTAGGGGGCCTTGCAAACACCGGGGAGCTGTTTTTT

d_call: TRBD2
j_call: TRBJ2-1
v_call: TRBV3-1/TRBV3-2
clone_size: NA
cdr3_aa: CASSQEIGTSGSQQFF
cdr3_nt: TGTGCCAGCAGCCAAGAGATAGGGACTAGCGGGAGTCAGCAGTTCTTC

d_call: TRBD1
j_call: TRBJ1-2
v_call: TRBV19
clone_size: NA
cdr3_aa: CASSIPGGNYGYTF
cdr3_nt: TGTGCCAGTAGTATCCCAGGGGGGAACTATGGCTACACCTTC

d_call: TRBD1
j_call: TRBJ2-7
v_call: TRBV5-1
clone_size: NA
cdr3_aa: CASSWKQGASAYEQYF
cdr3_nt: TGCGCCAGCAGCTGGAAGCAGGGGGCAAGCGCCTACGAGCAGTACTTC

d_call: NA
j_call: TRBJ2-7
v_call: TRBV5-5
clone_size: once
cdr3_aa: CASSLRGVESTGSAYEQYF
cdr3_nt: TGTGCCAGCAGCTTAAGAGGAGTAGAGTCAACAGGGAGTGCCTACGAGCAGTACTTC

d_call: TRBD2
j_call: TRBJ2-5
v_call: TRBV6-1
clone_size: NA
cdr3_aa: CASSEGRLAGERETQYF
cdr3_nt: TGTGCCAGCAGTGAAGGACGGCTAGCGGGAGAGAGGGAGACCCAGTACTTC

d_call: TRBD1
j_call: TRBJ1-1
v_call: TRBV6-2/TRBV6-3
clone_size: NA
cdr3_aa: CASSSATGNMNTEAFF
cdr3_nt: TGTGCCAGCAGTTCTGCGACAGGGAACATGAACACTGAAGCTTTCTTT

d_call: TRBD2
j_call: TRBJ2-3
v_call: TRBV10-2
clone_size: many
cdr3_aa: CASQTSGTDTQYF
cdr3_nt: TGCGCCAGCCAGACTAGCGGCACAGATACGCAGTATTTT

d_call: TRBD2
j_call: TRBJ2-3
v_call: TRBV27
clone_size: NA
cdr3_aa: CASSLLPPGLAETSTDTQYF
cdr3_nt: TGTGCCAGCAGTTTACTGCCCCCCGGACTAGCAGAGACTAGCACAGATACGCAGTATTTT

d_call: NA
j_call: TRBJ2-7
v_call: TRBV6-5
clone_size: NA
cdr3_aa: CASSPTLPSRDGQYF
cdr3_nt: TGTGCCAGCAGTCCCACCCTCCCTAGTCGGGATGGGCAGTACTTC

d_call: TRBD2
j_call: TRBJ2-3
v_call: TRBV5-5
clone_size: NA
cdr3_aa: CASTEREPITDTQYF
cdr3_nt: TGTGCCAGCACCGAGCGGGAACCGATCACAGATACGCAGTATTTT

d_call: NA
j_call: TRBJ2-7
v_call: TRBV6-2/TRBV6-3
clone_size: NA
cdr3_aa: CASSHGGLPSTYEQYF
cdr3_nt: TGTGCCAGCAGTCACGGCGGCTTACCGAGCACCTACGAGCAGTACTTC

d_call: NA
j_call: TRBJ2-7
v_call: TRBV9
clone_size: NA
cdr3_aa: CASSPGDLRSYEQYF
cdr3_nt: TGTGCCAGCAGCCCCGGGGACTTACGCTCCTACGAGCAGTACTTC

d_call: NA
j_call: TRBJ2-3
v_call: TRBV5-1
clone_size: NA
cdr3_aa: CASSPQGNGADTQYF
cdr3_nt: TGCGCCAGCAGCCCCCAGGGGAATGGGGCAGATACGCAGTATTTT

d_call: TRBD1
j_call: TRBJ2-7
v_call: TRBV5-4
clone_size: NA
cdr3_aa: CASSLGGDRGEQYF
cdr3_nt: TGTGCCAGCAGCTTGGGGGGGGACAGGGGCGAGCAGTACTTC

d_call: NA
j_call: TRBJ2-1
v_call: TRBV15
clone_size: NA
cdr3_aa: CATSRGSGTHNEQFF
cdr3_nt: TGTGCCACCAGCAGAGGTTCCGGGACACACAATGAGCAGTTCTTC

d_call: NA
j_call: TRBJ1-5
v_call: TRBV7-2
clone_size: NA
cdr3_aa: CASSTTYNQPQHF
cdr3_nt: TGTGCCAGCAGCACCACCTACAATCAGCCCCAGCATTTT

d_call: TRBD1
j_call: TRBJ1-2
v_call: TRBV5-1
clone_size: NA
cdr3_aa: CASSLVRRDRGTYGYTF
cdr3_nt: TGCGCCAGCAGCTTGGTGCGGCGGGACAGGGGGACCTATGGCTACACCTTC

d_call: TRBD2
j_call: TRBJ2-5
v_call: TRBV5-4
clone_size: NA
cdr3_aa: CASSLGGEGTQYF
cdr3_nt: TGTGCCAGCAGCTTGGGGGGGGAGGGGACCCAGTACTTC

d_call: NA
j_call: TRBJ2-7
v_call: TRBV28
clone_size: few
cdr3_aa: CASRSTQGFYEQYF
cdr3_nt: TGTGCCAGCAGGTCCACTCAGGGGTTCTACGAGCAGTACTTC

d_call: NA
j_call: TRBJ2-2
v_call: TRBV15
clone_size: NA
cdr3_aa: CATSRDTNTGELFF
cdr3_nt: TGTGCCACCAGCAGGGACACCAACACCGGGGAGCTGTTTTTT

d_call: NA
j_call: TRBJ1-2
v_call: TRBV18
clone_size: NA
cdr3_aa: CASSLQGFYGYTF
cdr3_nt: TGTGCCAGCTCACTACAGGGCTTCTATGGCTACACCTTC

d_call: NA
j_call: TRBJ2-4
v_call: TRBV6-5
clone_size: NA
cdr3_aa: CASSPLTTGKNIQYF
cdr3_nt: TGTGCCAGCAGTCCCCTAACTACCGGGAAAAACATTCAGTACTTC

d_call: TRBD1
j_call: TRBJ1-4
v_call: TRBV5-1
clone_size: NA
cdr3_aa: CASSFDRAREEKLFF
cdr3_nt: TGCGCCAGCAGCTTCGACAGGGCGCGGGAAGAAAAACTGTTTTTT

d_call: TRBD1
j_call: TRBJ2-1
v_call: TRBV4-2
clone_size: NA
cdr3_aa: CASSQGQGATYNEQFF
cdr3_nt: TGTGCCAGCAGCCAAGGACAGGGGGCCACCTACAATGAGCAGTTCTTC

d_call: NA
j_call: TRBJ1-1
v_call: TRBV7-3
clone_size: NA
cdr3_aa: CASSSGMNTEAFF
cdr3_nt: TGTGCCAGCAGCTCAGGCATGAACACTGAAGCTTTCTTT